This T cell receptor (beta chain) was documented in a study of blood T cell repertoires in COVID-19. In the study overall: Specimens from acute and convalescent COVID-19 originated in the United States, Italy and Spain. PBMCs, B-cell-depleted T cells, or T cells were the source of the cDNA or gDNA that made up the material.

V trimming: 4 bases; J trimming: 0 bases; junction bases outside the gene matches: 5. Germline V CDR1 and CDR2: SNHLY, FYNNEI. The CDR3 has 16 amino acids. TCRdb's copy holds only in-frame clones and misses some; the assay was immunoSEQ multiplex PCR. The sample carries roughly 6,600 clones, roughly 87% recorded once. The receptor was isolated from a human donor in a cohort sampled during active COVID-19. The donor label of this sample is uncertain. The gene calls are TRBV2 and TRBJ2-3; TRBD2 matches at 9 bases. Sequenced: peripheral blood. In DNA, the CDR3 is TGTGCCAGCAGTGTTCAGCGGGGGGTGAGCACAGATACGCAGTATTTT. This gives the protein CASSVQRGVSTDTQYF.